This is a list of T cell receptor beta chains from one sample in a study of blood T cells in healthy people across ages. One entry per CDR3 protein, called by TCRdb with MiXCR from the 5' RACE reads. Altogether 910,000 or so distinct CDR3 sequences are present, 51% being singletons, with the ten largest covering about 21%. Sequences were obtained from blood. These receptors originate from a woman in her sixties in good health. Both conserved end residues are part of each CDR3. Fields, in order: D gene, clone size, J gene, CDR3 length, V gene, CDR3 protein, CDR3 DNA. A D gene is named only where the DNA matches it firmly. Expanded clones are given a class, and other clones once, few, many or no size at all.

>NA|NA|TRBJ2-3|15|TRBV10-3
CAVSFSAGNTDTQYF
TGTGCCGTCAGTTTTTCCGCAGGGAACACAGATACGCAGTATTTT
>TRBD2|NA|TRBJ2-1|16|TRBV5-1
CASSPAGLAGLNEQFF
TGCGCCAGCAGCCCCGCCGGACTAGCGGGTCTTAATGAGCAGTTCTTC
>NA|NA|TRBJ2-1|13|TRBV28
CASRKRGPETRFF
TGTGCCAGCCGCAAACGCGGTCCGGAGACCCGGTTCTTC
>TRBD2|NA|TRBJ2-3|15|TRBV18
CASSPVAGVSDTQYF
TGTGCCAGCTCACCGGTCGCGGGAGTCTCGGATACGCAGTATTTT
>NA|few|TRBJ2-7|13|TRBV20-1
CSARVSGIYEQYF
TGCAGTGCTAGAGTTTCTGGGATCTACGAGCAGTACTTC
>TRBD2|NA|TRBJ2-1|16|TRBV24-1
CATSDPTSGRGDEQFF
TGTGCCACCAGTGACCCGACTAGCGGGAGAGGGGATGAGCAGTTCTTC
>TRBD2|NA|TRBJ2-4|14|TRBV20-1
CSAPWGGTKNIQYF
TGCAGTGCCCCCTGGGGGGGGACCAAAAACATTCAGTACTTC
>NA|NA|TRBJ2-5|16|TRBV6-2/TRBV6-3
CASSDGYGGPQETQYF
TGTGCCAGCAGTGACGGTTACGGAGGACCGCAAGAGACCCAGTACTTC
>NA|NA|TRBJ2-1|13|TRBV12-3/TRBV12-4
CASSLEVRVKQFF
TGTGCCAGCAGTTTAGAGGTGAGGGTTAAGCAGTTCTTC
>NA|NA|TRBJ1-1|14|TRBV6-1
CASGDRRDWREAFF
TGTGCCAGCGGTGATCGGAGGGACTGGAGAGAAGCTTTCTTT
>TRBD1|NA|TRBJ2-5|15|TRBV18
CASSPVDRVKETQYF
TGTGCCAGCTCACCCGTGGACAGGGTCAAAGAGACCCAGTACTTC
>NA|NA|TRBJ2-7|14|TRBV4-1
CASSQFGGAYEQYF
TGCGCCAGCAGCCAATTCGGGGGAGCCTACGAGCAGTACTTC
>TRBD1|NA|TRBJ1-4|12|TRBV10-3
CAISGGAEKLFF
TGTGCCATCTCAGGGGGCGCGGAAAAACTGTTTTTT
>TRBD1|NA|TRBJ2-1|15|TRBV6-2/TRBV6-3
CASISDRGPYNEQFF
TGTGCCAGCATCTCGGACAGGGGCCCCTACAATGAGCAGTTCTTC
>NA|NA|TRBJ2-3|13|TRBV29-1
CSGRHSSTDTQYF
TGCAGCGGCCGACATAGCAGCACAGATACGCAGTATTTT
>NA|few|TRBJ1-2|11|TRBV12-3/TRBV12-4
CASSFSDGYTF
TGTGCCAGCAGTTTTTCGGATGGCTACACCTTC
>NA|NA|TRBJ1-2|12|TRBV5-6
CANSQEAYGYTF
TGTGCCAACAGCCAAGAGGCGTATGGCTACACCTTC
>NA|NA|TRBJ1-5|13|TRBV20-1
CSAEGGLEQPQHF
TGCAGTGCTGAGGGGGGCCTAGAACAGCCCCAGCATTTT
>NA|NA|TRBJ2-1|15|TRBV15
CATSRGVNSYDEQFF
TGTGCCACCAGCCGAGGAGTAAACTCCTACGATGAGCAGTTCTTC
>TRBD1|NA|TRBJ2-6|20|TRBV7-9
CTSSFDPMTGGFYGANVLTF
TGTACCAGCAGCTTCGACCCCATGACAGGGGGGTTCTATGGGGCCAACGTCCTGACTTTC
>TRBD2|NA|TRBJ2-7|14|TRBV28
CASSVSGRTYEQYF
TGTGCCAGCAGTGTAAGCGGGAGGACCTACGAGCAGTACTTC
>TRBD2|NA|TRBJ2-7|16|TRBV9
CASSVVTSGTYNEQYF
TGTGCCAGCAGCGTAGTAACTAGCGGGACTTACAATGAGCAGTACTTC
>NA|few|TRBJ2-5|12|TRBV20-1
CSAVEGGETQYF
TGCAGTGCTGTGGAGGGCGGGGAGACCCAGTACTTC
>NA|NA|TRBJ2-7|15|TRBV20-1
CSARDTLDLHDEQYF
TGCAGTGCTAGAGATACACTGGACCTACACGACGAGCAGTACTTC
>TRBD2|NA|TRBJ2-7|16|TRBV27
CASKGLAGGFSYEQYF
TGTGCCAGCAAGGGACTAGCGGGAGGCTTCTCCTACGAGCAGTACTTC
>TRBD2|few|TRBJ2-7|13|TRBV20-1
CSATLAGSYEQYF
TGCAGTGCTACACTAGCGGGATCCTACGAGCAGTACTTC